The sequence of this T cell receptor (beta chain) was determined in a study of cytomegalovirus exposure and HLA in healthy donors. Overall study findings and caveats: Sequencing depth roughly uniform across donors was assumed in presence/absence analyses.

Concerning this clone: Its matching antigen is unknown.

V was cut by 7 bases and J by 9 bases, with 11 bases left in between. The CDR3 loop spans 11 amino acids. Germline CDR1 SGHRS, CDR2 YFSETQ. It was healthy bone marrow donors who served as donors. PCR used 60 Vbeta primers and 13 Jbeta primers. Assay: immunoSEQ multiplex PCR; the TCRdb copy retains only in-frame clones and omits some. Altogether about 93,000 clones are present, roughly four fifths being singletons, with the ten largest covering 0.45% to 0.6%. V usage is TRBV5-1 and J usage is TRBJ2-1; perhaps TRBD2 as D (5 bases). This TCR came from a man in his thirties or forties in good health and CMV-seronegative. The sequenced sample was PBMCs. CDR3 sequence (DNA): TGCGCCAGCTACGGGGTCGGTGAGCAGTTCTTC. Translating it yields CASYGVGEQFF.